Below are 26 T cell receptor beta chains sequenced from a single sample in a study of technical replicates of blood from a handful of donors. Sequenced by immunoSEQ multiplex PCR; TCRdb stores in-frame clones only, minus some. This table holds 75,000 to 90,000 clones, approximately 95% found once. Sequenced: T cells isolated from PBMCs. These receptors were taken from a human donor in good health.

J is TRBJ1-1 and V is TRBV9; D perhaps matches TRBD1 (5 bases). The CDR3 runs 16 residues. Trimming left V 4 bases short and J 0 bases short, with 16 bases between. Germline CDR1 and CDR2: SGDLS and YYNGEE. DNA of the CDR3: TGTGCCAGCAGCCCCGGTTTCAGGGTAGTGAACACTGAAGCTTTCTTT. This codes for CASSPGFRVVNTEAFF.

The chain links TRBV27 to TRBJ2-2; D is uncertain. Deletions cut 3 bases from V and 2 bases from J, with 7 bases between. The CDR3 loop spans 14 amino acids. Germline CDR1 and CDR2: MNHEY and SMNVEV (reference sequence). The CDR3 region is CASSFSVNTGELFF. DNA of the CDR3: TGTGCCAGCAGTTTTTCAGTTAACACCGGGGAGCTGTTTTTT.

This chain links TRBV5-4 with TRBJ2-7; 13 nucleotides match TRBD2. The V and J ends lost 3 bases and 2 bases, in that order; junction bases with no gene match: 2. The CDR3 is made up of 15 amino acids. Germline V lookup: CDR1 SGHNT, CDR2 YYREEE (reference sequence). In nucleotides, the CDR3 is TGTGCCAGCAGCTATGGACTAGCGGGAGCCTACGAGCAGTACTTC. Translated: CASSYGLAGAYEQYF.

The chain is built from TRBV6-6 and TRBJ1-4; D remains ambiguous. Germline V CDR1 and CDR2: MNHNY, SVGAGI (reference sequence). This CDR3 is built from 15 residues. Trimming cost V 8 bases and J 0 bases, with 13 bases left between them. The CDR3 bases are TGTGCCAGCGCCATAGACTATGCAACTAATGAAAAACTGTTTTTT. It translates to CASAIDYATNEKLFF.

The rearrangement joins TRBV7-9 to TRBJ2-1, with TRBD2 matching over 10 bases. The V gene end was trimmed by 1 base and the J gene end by 6 bases; junction bases not matched to a gene: 0. Germline assignment: CDR1 SEHNR and CDR2 FQNEAQ (reference sequence). The CDR3 contains 14 residues. The DNA for the CDR3 is TGTGCCAGCAGCTTAGGACTAGCGGGCAATGAGCAGTTCTTC. It translates to CASSLGLAGNEQFF. Full variable domain (remainder filled in from reference TRBV7-9 and TRBJ2-1): DTGVSQNPRHKITKRGQNVTFRCDPISEHNRLYWYRQTLGQGPEFLTYFQNEAQLEKSRLLSDRFSAERPKGSFSTLEIQRTEQGDSAMYLCASSLGLAGNEQFFGPGTRLTVL.

The genes are TRBV6-5 and TRBJ1-2, with D uncertain. Trimming took off 3 bases at V and 7 bases at J, with 15 bases between the two ends. This CDR3 region has 14 residues. In germline, CDR1 is MNHEY, CDR2 SVGAGI. CDR3 residues: CASSYGPGSGGYTF. The CDR3 DNA follows: TGTGCCAGCAGTTATGGCCCTGGATCGGGTGGCTACACCTTC.

This clone was observed a handful of times. This CDR3 reads CASSEGHYSGNTIYF. CDR3 DNA sequence: TGTGCCAGCAGTGAAGGACATTACTCTGGAAACACCATATATTTT. This rearrangement joins TRBV6-1 to TRBJ1-3; D is unclear. This CDR3 contains 15 residues. The V gene lost 1 base and the J gene lost 0 bases, with 7 bases spanning the gap. Germline V CDR1 and CDR2: MNHNS, SASEGT.

This chain connects TRBV5-6 to TRBJ2-7, with 7 bases that match TRBD1. J lost 5 bases, V lost 4 bases, and 12 bases had no gene match. CDR1 and CDR2 (germline): SGHDT, YYEEEE. This CDR3 contains 15 residues. CDR3 in amino acids: CASSPPDRMIDEQYF. CDR3 bases: TGTGCCAGCAGCCCTCCGGACAGGATGATAGACGAGCAGTACTTC.

This clone has a single count. This chain links TRBV27 with TRBJ1-2; 9 nucleotides match TRBD1. This CDR3 has 12 residues. J lost 6 bases, V lost 5 bases, and 1 base had no gene match. The V gene's germline CDR1 is MNHEY and CDR2 SMNVEV (reference sequence). CDR3 sequence (DNA): TGTGCCAGCAGTACAGGGGGCAATGGCTACACCTTC. It yields the protein CASSTGGNGYTF.

The chain links TRBV11-1 to TRBJ2-7; TRBD1 agrees at 7 bases. The CDR3 covers 14 residues. Germline CDR1 is SGHAT and CDR2 is FQDESV (reference sequence). J lost 0 bases, V lost 5 bases, and 4 bases had no gene match. The CDR3 loop is CASSRDRPSYEQYF. The CDR3 region has the DNA TGTGCCAGCAGCCGGGACAGACCCTCCTACGAGCAGTACTTC.

The chain joins TRBV28 to TRBJ2-7; D is unresolved. Germline CDR1 reads MDHEN; CDR2 reads SYDVKM. The V end was cut by 3 bases, the J end by 0 bases, with 6 bases between. This CDR3 spans 13 amino acids. The DNA for the CDR3 is TGTGCCAGCAGTTTCGCTAGCTCCTACGAGCAGTACTTC. Translating gives CASSFASSYEQYF. Based on the CDR3 plus reference TRBV28 and TRBJ2-7, the full variable domain is DVKVTQSSRYLVKRTGEKVFLECVQDMDHENMFWYRQDPGLGLRLIYFSYDVKMKEKGDIPEGYSVSREKKERFSLILESASTNQTSMYLCASSFASSYEQYFGPGTRLTVT.

This rearrangement joins TRBV4-1 to TRBJ2-5, with D maybe TRBD2 (5 bases). The CDR3 is 15 amino acids. Trimming removed 1 base from V and 5 bases from J, with 14 bases in between. Germline V gives CDR1 MGHRA, CDR2 YSYEKL. The chain's CDR3 is CASSQVWGRGETQYF. The CDR3 bases are TGCGCCAGCAGCCAAGTGTGGGGTAGAGGGGAGACCCAGTACTTC.

This sequence joins TRBV6-5 and TRBJ2-7; perhaps TRBD2 as D (5 bases). V was trimmed by 1 base and J by 1 base, leaving 8 bases between them. Germline CDR1 and CDR2: MNHEY and SVGAGI. The CDR3 sequence is 14 residues long. The CDR3 loop is CASSYFAGSYEQYF. Written as DNA, the CDR3 is TGTGCCAGCAGTTACTTTGCGGGTTCCTACGAGCAGTACTTC.

CDR3 loop: CASGPGVTGELFF. CDR3 nucleotide sequence: TGTGCCAGTGGTCCAGGCGTCACCGGGGAGCTGTTTTTT. This chain connects TRBV19 to TRBJ2-2; D uncertain. The length of the CDR3 is 13 residues. The V and J ends lost 8 bases and 4 bases respectively, with 11 bases between them. Germline CDR1 LNHDA, CDR2 SQIVND (reference sequence).

This chain joins TRBV5-6 and TRBJ2-3, with D possibly matching TRBD1 (7 bases). This CDR3 contains 19 residues. V was trimmed by 4 bases and J by 2 bases, leaving 26 bases between them. Germline CDR1 is SGHDT and CDR2 is YYEEEE. The CDR3 sequence: CASSIIGGWGDRITDTQYF. CDR3 sequence (DNA): TGTGCCAGCAGCATAATTGGAGGGTGGGGGGACAGAATCACAGATACGCAGTATTTT.

The chain couples TRBV19 to TRBJ2-6; maybe TRBD2 (5 bases). The CDR3 contains 14 residues. Trimming shortened V by 7 bases and J by 3 bases, and 10 bases separated the two germline ends. Germline V gives CDR1 LNHDA, CDR2 SQIVND (reference sequence). The CDR3 spells CASKPGIGANVLTF. The DNA for the CDR3 is TGTGCCAGTAAACCCGGGATTGGGGCCAACGTCCTGACTTTC.

The V call is TRBV30, the J call TRBJ1-2, with D hard to call. The V gene's germline CDR1 is GTSNPN and CDR2 SVGIG (reference sequence). The V and J ends lost 0 bases and 8 bases respectively, with 10 bases between them. The CDR3 runs 12 residues. The CDR3 spells CAWSVSSGGYTF. The CDR3, as DNA: TGTGCCTGGAGTGTATCCTCGGGGGGCTACACCTTC.

In this sample, this clone turned up once. This chain links TRBV27 with TRBJ2-5; 8 positions match TRBD1. CDR3 length: 14 amino acids. CDR1 is MNHEY, CDR2 SMNVEV, per germline (reference sequence). Trimming took 10 bases from V and 7 from J; bases not matched to a gene: 14. Here the CDR3 reads CATQIGQGLGTQYF. The CDR3 DNA reads as TGTGCCACCCAGATAGGACAGGGTCTTGGGACCCAGTACTTC.

The chain is built from TRBV21-1 and TRBJ1-5. TRBV21-1 is a recognized pseudogene. The CDR3 is 15 amino acids. The CDR3 DNA is TGTGCCAGCAGCAAAGTAGCCACTCGCAATCAGCCCCAGCATTTT. It codes for CASSKVATRNQPQHF.

This sequence joins TRBV6-5 and TRBJ2-5, with D possibly TRBD1 on 5 matching bases. With 6 bases removed from V and 5 bases from J, the gap between germline ends came to 10 bases. CDR3 length: 12 amino acids. The germline gives CDR1 MNHEY, CDR2 SVGAGI. The CDR3 spells CASRSGLETQYF. The CDR3 DNA follows: TGTGCCAGCAGGTCAGGGTTGGAGACCCAGTACTTC.

The chain couples TRBV5-4 to TRBJ2-1; 8 nucleotides match TRBD2. The germline CDR1 and CDR2 sequences are SGHNT and YYREEE (reference sequence). After removal of 5 bases from V and 0 bases from J, the junction contained 1 base not matched to a gene. This CDR3 region has 14 residues. CDR3 nucleotide sequence: TGTGCCAGCAGGGGACTAGACTCCTACAATGAGCAGTTCTTC. Its translation is CASRGLDSYNEQFF.

The chain couples TRBV18 to TRBJ2-1; D might be TRBD2 (6 bases). This CDR3 region has 13 residues. V was clipped by 5 bases and J by 9 bases, with 14 bases between them. Germline V gene lookup returns CDR1 KGHSH and CDR2 LQKENI. This chain's CDR3 is CASSGDLFFEQFF. For the CDR3, the DNA is TGTGCCAGCTCAGGGGACTTGTTCTTTGAGCAGTTCTTC.

The V and J genes are TRBV9 and TRBJ2-5; D might be TRBD2 (6 bases). The CDR3 contains 14 residues. Trimming took off 1 base at V and 5 bases at J, with 12 bases between the two ends. The V gene's germline CDR1 is SGDLS and CDR2 YYNGEE. The CDR3 DNA reads TGTGCCAGCAGCGTATCGGGAGCGTTCGAGACCCAGTACTTC. Protein product: CASSVSGAFETQYF.

The chain carries TRBV7-9 and TRBJ2-7, with D unclear. The CDR3 has 13 residues. V was trimmed by 1 base and J by 3 bases, leaving 7 bases between them. Looked up from germline, CDR1 is SEHNR and CDR2 is FQNEAQ (reference sequence). CDR3: CASSLVAVYEQYF. The CDR3 DNA sequence: TGTGCCAGCAGCTTAGTAGCAGTCTACGAGCAGTACTTC.

The chain combines TRBV2 with TRBJ1-5; D may be TRBD1 (5 bases). CDR1 SNHLY and CDR2 FYNNEI come from the germline V gene. The CDR3 covers 15 residues. Trimming shortened V by 6 bases and J by 0 bases, and 12 bases separated the two germline ends. In DNA, the CDR3 is TGTGCCAGCAGAGCTGGACACAGTAGCAATCAGCCCCAGCATTTT. Translated, it gives CASRAGHSSNQPQHF.

This rearrangement joins TRBV10-3 to TRBJ2-5; 10 bases align to TRBD2. The CDR3 totals 15 residues. Trimming at V came to 6 bases and at J to 5 bases, leaving 9 bases not matched to a gene. Per germline, CDR1 ENHRY and CDR2 SYGVKD. The CDR3 DNA reads TGTGCCATCAGCCCACTCTCTAGCGGGAGTGAGACCCAGTACTTC. It codes for CAISPLSSGSETQYF.